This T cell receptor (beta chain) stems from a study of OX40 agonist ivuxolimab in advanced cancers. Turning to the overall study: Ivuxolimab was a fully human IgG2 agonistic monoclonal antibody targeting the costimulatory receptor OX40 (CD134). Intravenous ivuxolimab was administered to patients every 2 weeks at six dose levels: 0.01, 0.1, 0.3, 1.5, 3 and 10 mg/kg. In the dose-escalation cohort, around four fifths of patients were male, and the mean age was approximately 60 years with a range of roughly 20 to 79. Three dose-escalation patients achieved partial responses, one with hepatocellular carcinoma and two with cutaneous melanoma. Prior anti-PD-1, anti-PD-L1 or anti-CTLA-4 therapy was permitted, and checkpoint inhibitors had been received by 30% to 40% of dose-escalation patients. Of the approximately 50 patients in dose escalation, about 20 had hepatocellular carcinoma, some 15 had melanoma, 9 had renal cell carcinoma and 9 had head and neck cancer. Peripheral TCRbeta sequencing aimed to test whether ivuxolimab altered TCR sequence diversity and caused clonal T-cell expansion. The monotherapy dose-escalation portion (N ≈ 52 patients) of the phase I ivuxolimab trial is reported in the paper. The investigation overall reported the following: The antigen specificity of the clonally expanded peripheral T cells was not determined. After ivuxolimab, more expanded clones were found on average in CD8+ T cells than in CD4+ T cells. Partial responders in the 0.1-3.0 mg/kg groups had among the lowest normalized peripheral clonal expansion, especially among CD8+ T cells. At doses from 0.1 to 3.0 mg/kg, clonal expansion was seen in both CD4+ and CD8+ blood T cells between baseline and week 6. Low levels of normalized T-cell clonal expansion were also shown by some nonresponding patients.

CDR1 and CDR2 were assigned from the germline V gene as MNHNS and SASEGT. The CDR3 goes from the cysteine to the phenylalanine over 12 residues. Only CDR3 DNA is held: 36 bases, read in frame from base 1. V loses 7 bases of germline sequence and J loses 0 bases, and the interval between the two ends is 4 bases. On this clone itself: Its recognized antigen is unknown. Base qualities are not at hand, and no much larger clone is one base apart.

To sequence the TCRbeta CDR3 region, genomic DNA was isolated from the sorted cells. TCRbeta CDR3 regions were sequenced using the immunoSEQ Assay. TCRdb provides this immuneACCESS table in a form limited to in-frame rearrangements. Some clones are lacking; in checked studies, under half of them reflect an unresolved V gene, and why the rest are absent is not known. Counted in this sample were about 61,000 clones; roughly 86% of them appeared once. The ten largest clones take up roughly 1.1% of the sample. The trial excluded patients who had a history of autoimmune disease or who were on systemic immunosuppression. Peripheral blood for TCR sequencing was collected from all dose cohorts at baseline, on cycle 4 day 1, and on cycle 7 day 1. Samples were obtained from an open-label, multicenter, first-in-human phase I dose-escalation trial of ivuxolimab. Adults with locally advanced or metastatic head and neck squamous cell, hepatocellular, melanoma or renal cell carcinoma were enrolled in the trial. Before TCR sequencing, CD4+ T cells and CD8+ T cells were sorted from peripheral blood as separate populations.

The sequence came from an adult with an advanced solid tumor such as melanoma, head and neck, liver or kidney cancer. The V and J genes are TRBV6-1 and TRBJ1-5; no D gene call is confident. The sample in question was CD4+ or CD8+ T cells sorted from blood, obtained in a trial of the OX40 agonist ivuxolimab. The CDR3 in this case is CASISSNQPQHF. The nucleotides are TGTGCCAGCATTAGTAGCAATCAGCCCCAGCATTTT.